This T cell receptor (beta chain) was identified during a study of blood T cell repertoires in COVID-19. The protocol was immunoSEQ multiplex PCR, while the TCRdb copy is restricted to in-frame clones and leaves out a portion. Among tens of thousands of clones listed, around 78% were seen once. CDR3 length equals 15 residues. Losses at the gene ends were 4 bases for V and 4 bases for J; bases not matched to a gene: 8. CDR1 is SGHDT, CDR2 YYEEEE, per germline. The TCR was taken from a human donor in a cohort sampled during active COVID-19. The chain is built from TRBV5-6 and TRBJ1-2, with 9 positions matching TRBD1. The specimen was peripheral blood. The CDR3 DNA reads TGTGCCAGCAGCCTTGGGACAGGGTTAAGCTATGGCTACACCTTC. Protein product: CASSLGTGLSYGYTF.